This entry features one T cell receptor beta chain sequence. This clonotype was seen a few times. Its antigen target is currently unknown. No much larger clonotype is one base removed from it; base qualities were not supplied. To demonstrate the VDJtools post-analysis software, TCR beta repertoires were profiled from the peripheral blood of over ten young patients with multiple sclerosis. The multiple sclerosis patients were children and adolescents between roughly 6 and 15 years of age. The germline V gene encodes CDR1 SQVTM and CDR2 ANQGSEA. There are 13 amino acids in the CDR3, from cysteine to phenylalanine inclusive. The entry retains the CDR3 DNA only, 39 bases that are in frame from base 1. Trimming removed 6 bases from V and 0 bases from J, leaving 12 bases between the germline ends. The data were obtained in a study of post-analysis software for immune sequencing data (dated by TCRdb to the mid-2010s). Regarding the complete study: Relapsing-remitting, secondary progressive and progressive-relapsing multiple sclerosis were recorded as disease courses, and subtype annotation was lacking for some patients. A subset of samples was prepared in parallel using single-end sample barcoding, then pooled and co-amplified after Illumina adapter ligation. Patient repertoires were compared against roughly 12 previously published healthy control repertoires from donors aged about 6 to 26 years.

Study-wide conclusions, independent of this receptor: Compared with controls, multiple sclerosis patients had significantly lower normalized Chao1 diversity, a finding suggesting substantial peripheral T-cell clonal expansion. A few TRBV segments, including TRBV5-6, TRBV5-1 and TRBV20-1, were significantly more frequent in patients than controls. The control group was slightly older than the multiple sclerosis patient group. Direct clustering with F measure revealed strong co-clustering of samples prepared in the same batch, which led to a batch-effect correction.

The library was made by PCR. These reads were obtained on an Illumina HiSeq 2500. Unique molecular identifiers were incorporated into TCR beta cDNA libraries to reduce PCR and sequencing biases. Approximately 500,000 cDNA molecules were obtained per 1 to 10 million input T cells, so each molecule approximated one T cell. The patient libraries were prepared and sequenced using the same protocol as the earlier healthy control dataset. Within a given batch, samples were prepared together, multiplexed and sequenced on the same HiSeq lane. Concerning the study's data processing: MIGEC was used to process the raw barcoded reads, and molecular identifier groups with only a single read were discarded before consensus assembly and CDR3 extraction. Clonotype tables were post-analysed with VDJtools, and diversity was normalized by down-sampling all datasets to the smallest sample size. In repertoire overlap clustering, CDR3 amino acid sequences, but not nucleotide sequences, were matched to correct batch-related cross-sample contamination. TCRdb took the public reads, trimmed them with fastp at Q25, ran MiXCR for clone calling and kept in-frame beta chains. Duplicate CDR3 protein sequences are folded into a single record with the most common DNA and genes. It is TCRdb's table, rather than the study itself, that gives the V and J calls and clone size. The sample records hundreds of thousands of distinct CDR3 sequences, around 33% of which are singletons. Around an eighth of the sample rests with the top ten.

This receptor was obtained from a girl aged 5 to 17 with multiple sclerosis. Recombination connected TRBV29-1 to TRBJ2-7; the D call is possibly TRBD1 or TRBD2, each sharing 5 bases. Material: blood. CDR3 protein: CSVSGRASYEQYF. At the DNA level, the sequence is TGCAGCGTATCGGGACGGGCCTCCTACGAGCAGTACTTC.